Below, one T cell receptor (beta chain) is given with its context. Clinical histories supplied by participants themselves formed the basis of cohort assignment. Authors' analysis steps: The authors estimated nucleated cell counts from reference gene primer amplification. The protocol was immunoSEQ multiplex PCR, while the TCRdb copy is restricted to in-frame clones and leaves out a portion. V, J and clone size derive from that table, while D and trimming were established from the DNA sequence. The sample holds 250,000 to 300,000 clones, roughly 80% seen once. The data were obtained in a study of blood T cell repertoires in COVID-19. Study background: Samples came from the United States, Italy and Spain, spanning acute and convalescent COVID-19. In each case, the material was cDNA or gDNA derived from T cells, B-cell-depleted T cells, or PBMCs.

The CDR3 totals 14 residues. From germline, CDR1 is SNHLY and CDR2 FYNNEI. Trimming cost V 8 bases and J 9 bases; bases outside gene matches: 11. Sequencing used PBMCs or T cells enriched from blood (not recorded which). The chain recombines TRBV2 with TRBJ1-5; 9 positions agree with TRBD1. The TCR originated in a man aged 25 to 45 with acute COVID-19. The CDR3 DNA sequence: TGTGCCAGCGGAACACGACAGGGGGATTTGCCCCAGCATTTT. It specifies CASGTRQGDLPQHF.